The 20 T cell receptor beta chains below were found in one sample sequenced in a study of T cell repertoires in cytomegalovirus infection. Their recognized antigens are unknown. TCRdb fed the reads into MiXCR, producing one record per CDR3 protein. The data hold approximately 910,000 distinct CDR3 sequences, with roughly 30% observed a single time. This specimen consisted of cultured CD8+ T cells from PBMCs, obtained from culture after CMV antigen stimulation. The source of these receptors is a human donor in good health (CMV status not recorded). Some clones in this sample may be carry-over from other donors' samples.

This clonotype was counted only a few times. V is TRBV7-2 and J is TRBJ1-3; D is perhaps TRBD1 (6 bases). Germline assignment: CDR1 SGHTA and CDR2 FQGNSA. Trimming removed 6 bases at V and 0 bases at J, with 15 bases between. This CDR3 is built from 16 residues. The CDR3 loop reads CASSPTQGYSGNTIYF. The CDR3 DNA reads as TGTGCCAGCAGTCCTACACAGGGATACTCTGGAAACACCATATATTTT.

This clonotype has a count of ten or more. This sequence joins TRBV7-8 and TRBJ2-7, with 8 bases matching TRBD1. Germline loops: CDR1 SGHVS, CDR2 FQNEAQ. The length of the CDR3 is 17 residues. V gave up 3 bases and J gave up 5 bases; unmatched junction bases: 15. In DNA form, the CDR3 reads TGTGCCAGCAGCTTGGGGGGTCGAGGACAGGGACGCCACGAGCAGTACTTC. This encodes CASSLGGRGQGRHEQYF.

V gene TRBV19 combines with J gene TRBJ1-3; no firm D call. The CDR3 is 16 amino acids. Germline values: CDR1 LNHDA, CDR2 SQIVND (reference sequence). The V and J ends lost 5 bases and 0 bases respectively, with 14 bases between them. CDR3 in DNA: TGTGCCAGTAGTCCCCCCTTCGGGAGCTCTGGAAACACCATATATTTT. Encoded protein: CASSPPFGSSGNTIYF.

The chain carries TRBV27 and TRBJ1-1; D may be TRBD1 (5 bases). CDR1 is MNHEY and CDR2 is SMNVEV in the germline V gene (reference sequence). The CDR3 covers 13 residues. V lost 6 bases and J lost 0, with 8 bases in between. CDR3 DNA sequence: TGTGCCAGCAGGCTGACAGTGAACACTGAAGCTTTCTTT. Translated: CASRLTVNTEAFF.

In nucleotides, the CDR3 is TGTGCCAGCAGTAGAAAAAAGGGGGGGAGCTTCTACAATGAGCAGTTCTTC. Translating it yields CASSRKKGGSFYNEQFF. The chain uses TRBV4-2 and TRBJ2-1; a weak D match, TRBD2 (7 bases). Germline-derived CDR1 and CDR2 are LGHNA and YNFKEQ. Trimming left V 6 bases short and J 3 bases short, with 21 bases between. This CDR3 comprises 17 residues.

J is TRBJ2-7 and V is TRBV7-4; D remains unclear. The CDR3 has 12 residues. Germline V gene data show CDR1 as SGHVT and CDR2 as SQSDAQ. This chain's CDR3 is CVSSPRVAEQYF. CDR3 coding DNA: TGTGTAAGCAGCCCTAGGGTTGCCGAGCAGTACTTC. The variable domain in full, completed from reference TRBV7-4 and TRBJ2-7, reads GAGVSQSPRYKVAKRGRDVALRCDSISGHVTLYWYRQTLGQGSEVLTYSQSDAQRDKSGRPSGRFSAERPERSVSTLKIQRTEQGDSAVYLCVSSPRVAEQYFGPGTRLTVT.

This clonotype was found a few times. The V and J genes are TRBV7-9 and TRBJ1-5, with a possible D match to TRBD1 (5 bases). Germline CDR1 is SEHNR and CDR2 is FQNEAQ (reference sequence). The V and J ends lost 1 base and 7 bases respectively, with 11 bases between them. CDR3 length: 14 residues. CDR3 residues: CASSLGGMGQPQHF. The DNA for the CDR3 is TGTGCCAGCAGCTTAGGGGGGATGGGGCAGCCCCAGCATTTT.

The DNA of the CDR3 is TGTGCCAGCAGCTCAACTGGAGGGGCGTCCTGGAATGAGCAGTTCTTC. Protein: CASSSTGGASWNEQFF. The chain recombines TRBV14 with TRBJ2-1, with D possibly matching TRBD2 (6 bases). Trimming removed 5 bases from V and 7 bases from J, with 21 bases in between. The germline gives CDR1 SGHDN, CDR2 FVKESK. The CDR3 loop spans 16 amino acids.

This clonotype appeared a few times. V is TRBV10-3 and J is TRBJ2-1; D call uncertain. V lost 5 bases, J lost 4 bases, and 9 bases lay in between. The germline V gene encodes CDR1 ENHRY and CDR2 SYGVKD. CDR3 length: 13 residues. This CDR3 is CAISPPDYNEQFF. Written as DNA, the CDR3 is TGTGCCATCAGTCCCCCAGATTACAATGAGCAGTTCTTC.

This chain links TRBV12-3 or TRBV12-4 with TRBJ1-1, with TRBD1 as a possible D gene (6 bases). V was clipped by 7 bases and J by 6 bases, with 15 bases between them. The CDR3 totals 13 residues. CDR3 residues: CASKQGGFAEAFF. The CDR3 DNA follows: TGTGCCAGCAAACAGGGAGGGTTCGCTGAAGCTTTCTTT.

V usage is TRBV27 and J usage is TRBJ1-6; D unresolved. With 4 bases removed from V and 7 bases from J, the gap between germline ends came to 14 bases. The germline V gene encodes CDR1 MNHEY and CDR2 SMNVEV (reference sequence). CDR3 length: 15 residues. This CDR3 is CASSSLGQVNSPLHF. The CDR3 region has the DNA TGTGCCAGCAGTTCCCTAGGGCAGGTGAATTCACCCCTCCACTTT.

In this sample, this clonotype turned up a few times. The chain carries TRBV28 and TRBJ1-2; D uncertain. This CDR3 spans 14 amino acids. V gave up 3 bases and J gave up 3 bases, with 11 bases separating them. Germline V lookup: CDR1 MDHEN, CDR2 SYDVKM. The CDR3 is CASSLVSRDYGYTF. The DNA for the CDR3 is TGTGCCAGCAGTTTGGTATCCCGGGACTATGGCTACACCTTC.

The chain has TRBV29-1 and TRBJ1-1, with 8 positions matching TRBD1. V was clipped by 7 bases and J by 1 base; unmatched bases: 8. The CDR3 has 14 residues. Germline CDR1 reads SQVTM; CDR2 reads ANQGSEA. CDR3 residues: CSGAGTGTNTEAFF. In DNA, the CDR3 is TGCAGCGGGGCCGGGACAGGAACGAACACTGAAGCTTTCTTT.

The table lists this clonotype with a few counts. For the CDR3, the DNA is TGTGCCAGTAGTATAGTTCGGGACAGGGTCCAATCCCAGCATTTT. This gives the protein CASSIVRDRVQSQHF. The gene calls are TRBV19 and TRBJ1-5, with TRBD1 identical over 9 bases. CDR3 length: 15 residues. Trimming cost V 1 base and J 11 bases; bases outside gene matches: 9. Germline V lookup: CDR1 LNHDA, CDR2 SQIVND (reference sequence).

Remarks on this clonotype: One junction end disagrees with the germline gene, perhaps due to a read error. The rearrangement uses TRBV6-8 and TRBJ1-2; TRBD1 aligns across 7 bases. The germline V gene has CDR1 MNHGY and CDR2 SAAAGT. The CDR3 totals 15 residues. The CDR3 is CVSSAYRTGAYGYTF. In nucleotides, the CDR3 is TGTGTCAGCAGTGCCTATAGGACAGGTGCCTATGGCTACACCTTC.

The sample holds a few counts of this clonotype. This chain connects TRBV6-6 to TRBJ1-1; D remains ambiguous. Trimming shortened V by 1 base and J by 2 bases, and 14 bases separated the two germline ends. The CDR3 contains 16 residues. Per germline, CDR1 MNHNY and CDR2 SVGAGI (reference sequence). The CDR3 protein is CASSYLERNPNTEAFF. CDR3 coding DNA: TGTGCCAGCAGTTACTTGGAGAGGAATCCTAACACTGAAGCTTTCTTT.

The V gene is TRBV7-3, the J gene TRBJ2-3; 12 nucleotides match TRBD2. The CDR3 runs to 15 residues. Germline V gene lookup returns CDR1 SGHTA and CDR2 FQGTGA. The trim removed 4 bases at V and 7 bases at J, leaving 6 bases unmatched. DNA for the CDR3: TGTGCCAGCAGCTGGCTAGCGGGGGGGCTTAATACGCAGTATTTT. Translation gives CASSWLAGGLNTQYF.

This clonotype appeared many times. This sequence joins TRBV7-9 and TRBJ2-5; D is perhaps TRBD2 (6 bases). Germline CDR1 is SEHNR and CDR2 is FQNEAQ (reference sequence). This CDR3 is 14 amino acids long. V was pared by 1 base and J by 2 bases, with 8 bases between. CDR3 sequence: CASSLGGLQETQYF. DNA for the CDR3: TGTGCCAGCAGCTTAGGGGGACTTCAAGAGACCCAGTACTTC.

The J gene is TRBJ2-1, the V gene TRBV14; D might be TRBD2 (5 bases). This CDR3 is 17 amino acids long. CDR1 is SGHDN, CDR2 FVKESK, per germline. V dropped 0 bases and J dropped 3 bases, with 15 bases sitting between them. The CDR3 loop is CASSQDFDYPFYNEQFF. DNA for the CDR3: TGTGCCAGCAGCCAAGATTTTGACTACCCCTTCTACAATGAGCAGTTCTTC.

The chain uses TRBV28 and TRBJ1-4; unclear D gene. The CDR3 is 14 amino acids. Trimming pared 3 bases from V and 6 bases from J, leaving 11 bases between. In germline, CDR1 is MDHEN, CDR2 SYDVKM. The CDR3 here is CASSFRRVDEKLFF. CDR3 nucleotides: TGTGCCAGCAGTTTCAGAAGGGTCGATGAAAAACTGTTTTTT.